The 16 T cell receptor beta chains below were found in one sample sequenced in a study of blood T cell repertoires in COVID-19. Profiled with immunoSEQ multiplex PCR; TCRdb holds only in-frame clones, not every one. The repertoire has 200,000 to 300,000 clones, roughly 88% of them found once; the top ten carry over 3%. The specimen sequenced was PBMCs or T cells enriched from blood (not recorded which). The receptors were sampled from a woman between 40 and 50 years old who had been exposed to COVID-19.

CDR3 bases: TGCGCCAGCAGCCGGGGGACAGGGGAGCAGCCCCAGCATTTT. Amino acids: CASSRGTGEQPQHF. V usage is TRBV4-3 and J usage is TRBJ1-5; 10 nucleotides align to TRBD1. J was trimmed by 7 bases and V by 4 bases; bases with no gene match: 4. CDR3 length equals 14 residues. In germline, CDR1 is LGHNA, CDR2 YSLEER.

The chain joins TRBV2 to TRBJ1-2; D not resolved. CDR1 SNHLY and CDR2 FYNNEI come from the germline V gene. The CDR3 consists of 16 residues. Trimming left V 0 bases short and J 5 bases short, with 16 bases between. The CDR3 bases are TGTGCCAGCAGTGAAGCAGTCACGACGCGGCCTTATGGCTACACCTTC. Translating it yields CASSEAVTTRPYGYTF.

This chain links TRBV7-2 with TRBJ2-5; TRBD2 aligns across 9 bases. Germline CDR1 SGHTA, CDR2 FQGNSA. V lost 7 bases and J lost 4; bases outside the gene matches: 7. The CDR3 contains 14 residues. In nucleotides, the CDR3 is TGTGCCAGCACCCCGGGACTAGCACGAGAGACCCAGTACTTC. This encodes CASTPGLARETQYF.

The chain joins TRBV13 to TRBJ2-7; 7 bases are a match to TRBD2. The CDR3 is 15 residues long. V gave up 0 bases and J gave up 2 bases; unmatched junction bases: 4. Germline V gene sequence: CDR1 PRHDT, CDR2 FYEKMQ (reference sequence). The CDR3 reads CASSLGSGGAYEQYF. The CDR3 DNA follows: TGTGCCAGCAGCTTAGGATCGGGGGGTGCCTACGAGCAGTACTTC.

This rearrangement joins TRBV4-1 to TRBJ2-3, with 8 bases identical to TRBD2. The V segment lost 0 bases and the J segment 3 bases; nucleotides outside the gene matches: 5. The germline CDR1 and CDR2 sequences are MGHRA and YSYEKL. The CDR3 consists of 16 residues. CDR3 sequence: CASSQEGGRITDTQYF. CDR3 coding DNA: TGCGCCAGCAGCCAAGAAGGCGGGAGGATAACAGATACGCAGTATTTT.

V usage is TRBV7-2 and J usage is TRBJ1-5, with D unresolved. The CDR3 extends over 13 amino acids. CDR1 is SGHTA and CDR2 is FQGNSA in the germline V gene. Trimming removed 5 bases at V and 0 bases at J, with 5 bases between. In nucleotides, the CDR3 is TGTGCCAGCAGCCGGTATAGCAATCAGCCCCAGCATTTT. It is translated as CASSRYSNQPQHF.

The rearrangement links TRBV29-1 to TRBJ2-7; tentatively, D is TRBD1 (6 bases). This CDR3 is 11 amino acids long. The V end was cut by 6 bases, the J end by 6 bases, with 12 bases between. Germline loops: CDR1 SQVTM, CDR2 ANQGSEA. CDR3: CSVQTGSEQYV. Written as DNA, the CDR3 is TGCAGCGTCCAAACAGGGAGCGAGCAGTACGTC.

The chain uses TRBV9 and TRBJ2-3, with 7 bases identical to TRBD1. Trimming cost V 1 base and J 3 bases; bases outside gene matches: 2. The V gene's germline CDR1 is SGDLS and CDR2 YYNGEE. CDR3 length: 14 amino acids. CDR3 nucleotides: TGTGCCAGCAGCGTACTGGGACAGACAGATACGCAGTATTTT. Its protein product is CASSVLGQTDTQYF.

This clone was seen a handful of times. The V call is TRBV11-2, the J call TRBJ1-2, with 9 positions matching TRBD1. The germline CDR1 and CDR2 sequences are SGHAT and FQNNGV. This CDR3 comprises 14 residues. After removal of 3 bases from V and 3 bases from J, the junction contained 2 bases not matched to a gene. CDR3 region: CASSLGQGDYGYTF. DNA of the CDR3: TGTGCCAGCAGCTTGGGACAGGGCGACTATGGCTACACCTTC.

Comments on this clone: At one end, the junction sequence differs from germline, possibly due to a read error. This rearrangement joins TRBV7-7 to TRBJ2-3; D gene unclear. The CDR3 length is 16 residues. CDR1 and CDR2 (germline): SSHAT, FNYEAQ (reference sequence). The CDR3 protein is CASSQAPGGGTDTQYF. The CDR3 bases are TGTGCTAGCAGCCAAGCCCCGGGTGGTGGCACAGATACGCAGTATTTT. The variable domain in full, completed from reference TRBV7-7 and TRBJ2-3, reads GAGVSQSPRYKVTKRGQDVTLRCDPISSHATLYWYQQALGQGPEFLTYFNYEAQPDKSGLPSDRFSAERPEGSISTLTIQRTEQRDSAMYRCASSQAPGGGTDTQYFGPGTRLTVL.

This chain connects TRBV4-3 to TRBJ1-5; D possibly corresponds to TRBD1 (6 bases). Looked up from germline, CDR1 is LGHNA and CDR2 is YSLEER. The ends were cut back, 4 bases at V and 9 bases at J, with 19 bases in the middle. This CDR3 region has 15 residues. The CDR3: CASSPSRDIFLPQHF. The CDR3 nucleotides read TGCGCCAGCAGCCCGTCCCGGGACATCTTTTTGCCCCAGCATTTT.

The V call is TRBV7-9, the J call TRBJ2-6; D gene uncertain. The CDR3 is 15 residues long. The germline gives CDR1 SEHNR, CDR2 FQNEAQ (reference sequence). The CDR3 here is CASESLSSGANVLTF. As DNA, the CDR3 is TGTGCTTCGGAGAGTTTAAGCTCTGGGGCCAACGTCCTGACTTTC.

V is TRBV5-4 and J is TRBJ1-2, with TRBD1 identical over 9 bases. This CDR3 comprises 16 residues. J lost 6 bases, V lost 4 bases, and 13 bases had no gene match. Looked up from germline, CDR1 is SGHNT and CDR2 is YYREEE (reference sequence). CDR3 sequence: CASSIDRRQGENGYTF. CDR3 nucleotide sequence: TGTGCCAGCAGCATTGATCGGAGACAGGGGGAGAATGGCTACACCTTC.

The V and J genes are TRBV11-2 and TRBJ1-1; D call uncertain. Germline V gene sequence: CDR1 SGHAT, CDR2 FQNNGV. The CDR3 spans 9 residues. V lost 7 bases and J 11 bases, leaving 8 bases between the germline ends. Here the CDR3 reads CASTNQAFF. The DNA of the CDR3 is TGTGCCAGCACAAACCAGGCTTTCTTT.

This chain uses TRBV4-3 with TRBJ2-1, with 9 bases identical to TRBD1. After removal of 5 bases from V and 7 bases from J, the junction contained 15 bases not matched to a gene. The CDR3 has 17 residues. Germline CDR1 reads LGHNA; CDR2 reads YSLEER. CDR3 sequence: CASSFPGTGKNLNEQFF. CDR3 in DNA: TGCGCCAGCAGCTTCCCGGGGACAGGGAAGAATCTAAATGAGCAGTTCTTC.

This chain connects TRBV3-1 (or the pseudogene TRBV3-2) to TRBJ1-6; no clear D gene. The CDR3 covers 13 residues. The V and J ends lost 1 base and 10 bases respectively, with 8 bases between them. Germline V gene lookup returns CDR1 LGHDT and CDR2 YNNKEL (reference sequence). CDR3 protein: CASSQVAGSPLHF. In DNA form, the CDR3 reads TGTGCCAGCAGCCAAGTCGCGGGATCACCCCTCCACTTT.